These T cell receptor beta chains were read from a single sample in a study of T cell responses to AZD1222 COVID-19 vaccine. Repertoires were generated with immunoSEQ multiplex PCR, while TCRdb's copy carries only in-frame clones and drops some. Of some 110,000 clones in the sample, 88% are singletons; the top ten hold around 9.1%. The sequenced sample was peripheral blood, obtained on day 0 of AZD1222 vaccination. The receptors shown here come from an adult in good health. The CDR3 runs from the conserved cysteine through the conserved F or W. The D gene is left open where the match is weak. Size is stated for part of the rows, as once, few or many counts, or as a class when the clone is expanded.

NA,TRBJ1-5,TRBV19,NA,CASSMIRGAVNSNQPQHF,TGTGCCAGTAGTATGATCCGAGGGGCAGTGAATAGCAATCAGCCCCAGCATTTT
NA,TRBJ2-1,TRBV9,NA,CASSPRQGSSYNEQFF,TGTGCCAGCAGCCCAAGGCAGGGGAGCTCCTACAATGAGCAGTTCTTC
TRBD2,TRBJ2-5,TRBV7-8,NA,CASSYSGYQETQYF,TGTGCCAGCAGTTATAGCGGGTACCAAGAGACCCAGTACTTC
NA,TRBJ1-2,TRBV2,NA,CASNKFREDGYGYTF,TGTGCCAGCAACAAATTCAGGGAGGATGGCTATGGCTACACCTTC
NA,TRBJ2-3,TRBV5-1,once,CASRVLLKDTQYF,TGCGCCAGCAGGGTGCTTCTCAAAGATACGCAGTATTTT
NA,TRBJ1-5,TRBV30,NA,CAWSRRVQPQHF,TGTGCCTGGAGTCGGAGAGTTCAGCCCCAGCATTTT
TRBD1,TRBJ2-7,TRBV24-1,NA,CATSDLRRDRTYEQYF,TGTGCCACCAGTGATTTGCGGCGGGACAGGACCTACGAGCAGTACTTC
TRBD1,TRBJ2-7,TRBV6-5,few,CASSYSGGRFGEQYF,TGTGCCAGCAGTTACTCAGGGGGCAGGTTTGGCGAGCAGTACTTC
NA,TRBJ1-4,TRBV6-1,NA,CASSDGGLHNEKLFF,TGTGCCAGCAGTGATGGGGGACTTCATAATGAAAAACTGTTTTTT
NA,TRBJ1-2,TRBV7-9,NA,CASSWGESLNYGYTF,TGTGCCAGCAGCTGGGGGGAGTCACTTAACTATGGCTACACCTTC
NA,TRBJ1-3,TRBV9,NA,CASSSDSPGMGNTIYF,TGTGCCAGCAGCTCGGACAGCCCAGGGATGGGAAACACCATATATTTT
NA,TRBJ2-1,TRBV3-1/TRBV3-2,NA,CASSPRGYNEQFF,TGTGCCAGCAGCCCTAGGGGCTACAATGAGCAGTTCTTC
TRBD1,TRBJ1-5,TRBV2,NA,CASSPDRGSGNQPQHF,TGTGCCAGCAGTCCGGACAGGGGCAGTGGCAATCAGCCCCAGCATTTT
NA,TRBJ1-6,TRBV14,once,CASSQAQGRIDSPLHF,TGTGCCAGCAGCCAAGCCCAGGGGCGCATTGACTCACCCCTCCACTTT
TRBD1,TRBJ2-7,TRBV5-5,few,CASSLTGASYEQYF,TGTGCCAGCAGCTTGACAGGGGCCTCCTACGAGCAGTACTTC
NA,TRBJ1-6,TRBV4-3,NA,CASSQVGGNSPLHF,TGCGCCAGCAGCCAAGTCGGGGGGAATTCACCCCTCCACTTT
NA,TRBJ2-1,TRBV5-1,NA,CASSFSPGSNEQFF,TGCGCCAGCAGCTTTTCTCCGGGGAGCAATGAGCAGTTCTTC
TRBD2,TRBJ2-7,TRBV10-3,once,CAISSGLGSNYEQYF,TGTGCCATCAGTTCGGGACTAGGGTCCAACTACGAGCAGTACTTC
NA,TRBJ1-2,TRBV24-1,once,CATSGPPPNYGYTF,TGTGCCACCAGTGGTCCTCCCCCTAACTATGGCTACACCTTC
NA,TRBJ2-1,TRBV7-3,NA,CASSLELIGEQFF,TGTGCCAGCAGCTTAGAGCTTATCGGTGAGCAGTTCTTC
NA,TRBJ2-7,TRBV29-1,few,CSATTGGSYEQYF,TGCAGCGCAACAACCGGCGGTTCCTACGAGCAGTACTTC
TRBD2,TRBJ2-5,TRBV7-7,once,CASSLGTSGLETQYF,TGTGCCAGCAGCTTGGGGACTAGCGGTCTAGAGACCCAGTACTTC
NA,TRBJ1-6,TRBV3-1/TRBV3-2,NA,CASSPEGSPLHF,TGTGCCAGCAGCCCCGAGGGGTCACCCCTCCACTTT
NA,TRBJ2-2,TRBV5-5,NA,CASSLLGGSSNTGELFF,TGTGCCAGCAGCTTGTTGGGTGGTAGCTCTAACACCGGGGAGCTGTTTTTT
NA,TRBJ1-5,TRBV12-3/TRBV12-4,NA,CATSRGADQPQHF,TGTGCCACTTCTAGGGGGGCCGATCAGCCCCAGCATTTT
NA,TRBJ1-6,TRBV19,NA,CATTEGSSYNSPLHF,TGTGCCACCACGGAGGGGAGCTCCTATAATTCACCCCTCCACTTT
NA,TRBJ1-3,TRBV6-2/TRBV6-3,NA,CASSYPGRFGNTIYF,TGTGCCAGCAGTTACCCAGGAAGATTTGGAAACACCATATATTTT
TRBD2,TRBJ2-1,TRBV19,NA,CASSLLAGGSGEQFF,TGTGCCAGTAGCTTACTAGCGGGAGGGTCCGGTGAGCAGTTCTTC